This T cell receptor beta chain was sequenced during a study of T cells in narcolepsy. General study findings and limits: Autoreactive clone sequences were missing from some blood memory CD4+ repertoires. Comparing one patient's CSF and blood CD4+ clonotypes highlighted HCRT- and TRIB2-specific autoreactive clonotypes.

Method: immunoSEQ multiplex PCR; TCRdb's copy keeps in-frame clones and lacks some. The sample includes some 30,000 clones, about nine tenths seen only once; the top ten take about 0.79%. The CDR3 is 14 residues long. The trim removed 5 bases at V and 4 bases at J, leaving 5 bases unmatched. Germline V CDR1 and CDR2: SGHVS, FQNEAQ. Worth noting for this clone: As yet, its antigen is unknown.

The source material was CD45RA- memory CD4+ T cells from PBMCs. This receptor was identified in a human donor with narcolepsy. The V and J genes are TRBV7-8 and TRBJ1-5; 7 bases align to TRBD1. The CDR3 coding sequence is TGTGCCAGCAGCGGAGGGGGCGCGAATCAGCCCCAGCATTTT. It codes for CASSGGGANQPQHF.